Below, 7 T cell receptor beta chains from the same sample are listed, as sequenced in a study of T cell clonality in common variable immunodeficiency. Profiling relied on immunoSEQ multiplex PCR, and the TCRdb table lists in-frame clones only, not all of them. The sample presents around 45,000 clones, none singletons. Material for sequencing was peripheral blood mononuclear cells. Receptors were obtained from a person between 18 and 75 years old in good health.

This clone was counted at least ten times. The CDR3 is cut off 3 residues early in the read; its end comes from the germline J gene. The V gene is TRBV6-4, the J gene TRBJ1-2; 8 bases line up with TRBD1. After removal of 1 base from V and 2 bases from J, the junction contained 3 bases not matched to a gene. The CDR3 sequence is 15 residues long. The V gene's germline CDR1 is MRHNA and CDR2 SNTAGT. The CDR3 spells CASSDFTGGNYGYTF. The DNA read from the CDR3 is TGTGCCAGCAGTGACTTTACAGGGGGAAACTATGGC.

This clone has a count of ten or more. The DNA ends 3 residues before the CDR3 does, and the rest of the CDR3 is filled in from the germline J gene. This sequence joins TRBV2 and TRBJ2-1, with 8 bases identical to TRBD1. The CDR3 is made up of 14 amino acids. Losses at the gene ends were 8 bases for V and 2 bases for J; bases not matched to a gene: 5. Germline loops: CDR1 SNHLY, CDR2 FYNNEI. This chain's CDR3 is CASRGQATYNEQFF. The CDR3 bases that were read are TGTGCCAGCCGGGGACAGGCGACCTACAATGAG.

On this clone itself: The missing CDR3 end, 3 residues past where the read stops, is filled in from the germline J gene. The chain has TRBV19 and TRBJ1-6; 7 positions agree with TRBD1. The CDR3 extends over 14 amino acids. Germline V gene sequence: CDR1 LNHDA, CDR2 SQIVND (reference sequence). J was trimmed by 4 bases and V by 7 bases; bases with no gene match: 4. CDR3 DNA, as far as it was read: TGTGCCAGTACCCCGGGACAGTATAATTCACCC. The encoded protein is CASTPGQYNSP. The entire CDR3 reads CASTPGQYNSPLHF.

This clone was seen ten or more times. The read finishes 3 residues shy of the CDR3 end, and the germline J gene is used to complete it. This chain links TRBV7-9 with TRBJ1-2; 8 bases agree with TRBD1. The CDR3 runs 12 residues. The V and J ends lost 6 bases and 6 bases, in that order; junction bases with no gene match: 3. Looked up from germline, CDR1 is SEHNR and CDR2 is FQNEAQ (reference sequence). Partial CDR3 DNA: TGTGCCAGCAGTTCGGGACAGGATGGC. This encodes CASSSGQDG. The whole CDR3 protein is CASSSGQDGYTF.

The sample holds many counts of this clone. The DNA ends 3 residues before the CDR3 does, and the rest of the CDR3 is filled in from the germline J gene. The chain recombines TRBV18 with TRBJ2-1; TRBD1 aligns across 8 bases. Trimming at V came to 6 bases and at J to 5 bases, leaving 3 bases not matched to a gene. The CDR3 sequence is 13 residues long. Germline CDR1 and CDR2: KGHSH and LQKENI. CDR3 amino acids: CASSRDRNNEQFF. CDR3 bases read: TGTGCCAGCTCCAGGGACAGGAACAATGAG.

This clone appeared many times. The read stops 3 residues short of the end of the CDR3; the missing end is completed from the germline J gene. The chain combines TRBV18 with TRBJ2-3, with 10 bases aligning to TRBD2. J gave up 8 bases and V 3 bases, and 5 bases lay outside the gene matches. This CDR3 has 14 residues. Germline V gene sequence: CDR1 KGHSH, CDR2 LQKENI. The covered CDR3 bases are TGTGCCAGCTCACCGCGGACTAGCGGAAGTACG. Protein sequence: CASSPRTSGST. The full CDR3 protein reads CASSPRTSGSTQYF.

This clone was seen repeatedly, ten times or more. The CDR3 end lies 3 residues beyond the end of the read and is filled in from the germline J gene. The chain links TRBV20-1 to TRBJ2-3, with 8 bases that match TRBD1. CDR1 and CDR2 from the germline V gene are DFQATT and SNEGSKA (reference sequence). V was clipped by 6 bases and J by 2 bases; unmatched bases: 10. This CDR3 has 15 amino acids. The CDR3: CSANSGTGHTDTQYF. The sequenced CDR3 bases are TGCAGTGCCAACTCCGGGACAGGACACACAGATACG.